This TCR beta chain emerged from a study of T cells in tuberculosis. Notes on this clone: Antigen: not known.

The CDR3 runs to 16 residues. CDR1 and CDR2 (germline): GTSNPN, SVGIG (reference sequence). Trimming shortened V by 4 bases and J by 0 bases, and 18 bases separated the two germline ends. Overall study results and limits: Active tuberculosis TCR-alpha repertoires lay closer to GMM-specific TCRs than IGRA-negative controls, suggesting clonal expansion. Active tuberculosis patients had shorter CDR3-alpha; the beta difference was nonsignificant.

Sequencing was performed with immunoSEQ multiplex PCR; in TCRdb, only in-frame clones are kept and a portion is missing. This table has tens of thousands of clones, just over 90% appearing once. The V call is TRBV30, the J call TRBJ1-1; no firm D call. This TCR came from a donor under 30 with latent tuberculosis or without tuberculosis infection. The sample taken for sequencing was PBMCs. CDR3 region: CAWTLLGLSMNTEAFF. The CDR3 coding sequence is TGTGCCTGGACCCTTTTAGGACTATCGATGAACACTGAAGCTTTCTTT.